The 23 T cell receptor beta chains below were found in one sample sequenced in a study of T-cell reconstitution after alpha-beta-depleted transplantation in children. It was with unique molecular identifiers that the TCRbeta library was prepared. TCRdb recomputed calls from the PCR reads with MiXCR, one row per CDR3 protein. The sample has about 98,000 distinct CDR3 sequences, about 6.8% seen once. The material was PBMCs, obtained before TCRalphabeta/CD19-depleted stem cell transplant. The receptors stem from a boy aged 2-9 years with acute lymphoblastic leukemia, due to receive a stem cell transplant.

Many counts were recorded for this clonotype. The V and J genes are TRBV14 and TRBJ1-6, with D hard to call. In germline, CDR1 is SGHDN, CDR2 FVKESK. This CDR3 is 13 amino acids long. V shed 4 bases and J shed 10 bases, with 11 bases lying between them. CDR3 in amino acids: CASSPFDGSPLHF. The CDR3 region has the DNA TGTGCCAGCAGCCCATTTGATGGCTCACCCCTCCACTTT.

A few counts support this clonotype. J is TRBJ2-7 and V is TRBV12-3 or TRBV12-4; D might be TRBD2 (6 bases). The CDR3 contains 14 residues. Trimming removed 6 bases at V and 1 base at J, with 13 bases between. The CDR3 nucleotides are TGTGCCAGCAGGTTATCCGGGAGTTCCTACGAGCAGTACTTC. Encoded protein: CASRLSGSSYEQYF.

This clonotype was observed many times. The chain couples TRBV28 to TRBJ2-3, with 8 bases aligning to TRBD2. V dropped 4 bases and J dropped 6; count of bases not matched to a gene: 6. Germline values: CDR1 MDHEN, CDR2 SYDVKM. This CDR3 contains 14 residues. CDR3 protein: CASSSGTRIDTQYF. CDR3 bases: TGTGCCAGCAGTTCCGGGACTAGGATCGATACGCAGTATTTT.

This clonotype was seen only a few times. The chain employs TRBV12-3 or TRBV12-4 and TRBJ1-4, with D maybe TRBD1 (6 bases). With 6 bases removed from V and 2 bases from J, the gap between germline ends came to 16 bases. The length of the CDR3 is 16 residues. CDR3 sequence: CASSTGYPVTNEKLFF. The CDR3 region has the DNA TGTGCCAGCAGCACAGGGTATCCTGTGACTAATGAAAAACTGTTTTTT.

This clonotype has a count of ten or more. J is TRBJ1-1 and V is TRBV9, with 12 bases lining up with TRBD1. V lost 4 bases, J lost 5 bases, and 6 bases stayed unmatched. Per the germline V gene, CDR1 is SGDLS and CDR2 is YYNGEE. This CDR3 contains 15 residues. The CDR3 sequence is CASSPGTGGGTEAFF. The CDR3 DNA reads TGTGCCAGCAGCCCCGGGACAGGGGGCGGTACTGAAGCTTTCTTT.

The chain uses TRBV27 and TRBJ2-2; D call uncertain. CDR3 length: 18 residues. Trimming shortened V by 3 bases and J by 1 base, and 18 bases separated the two germline ends. Germline V gives CDR1 MNHEY, CDR2 SMNVEV (reference sequence). CDR3 region: CASSLDRISVENTGELFF. CDR3 in DNA: TGTGCCAGCAGTTTGGATCGCATATCAGTCGAGAACACCGGGGAGCTGTTTTTT.

V gene TRBV4-1 combines with J gene TRBJ2-7; D is uncertain. The CDR3 extends over 13 amino acids. CDR1 is MGHRA, CDR2 YSYEKL, per germline. V was pared by 0 bases and J by 2 bases, with 5 bases between. This CDR3 is CASSQDFPYEQYF. The CDR3 nucleotides read TGCGCCAGCAGCCAAGATTTCCCCTACGAGCAGTACTTC.

This clonotype was detected many times. V is TRBV2 and J is TRBJ2-3; 8 bases map to TRBD2. Per germline, CDR1 SNHLY and CDR2 FYNNEI. The CDR3 runs to 16 residues. J lost 5 bases, V lost 7 bases, and 14 bases had no gene match. CDR3 residues: CASNEARGGLRDTQYF. Here the CDR3 DNA reads TGTGCCAGCAACGAGGCCCGGGGGGGACTGAGAGATACGCAGTATTTT.

This clonotype was detected ten times or more. The chain combines TRBV7-2 with TRBJ2-5, with 10 bases aligning to TRBD2. The length of the CDR3 is 16 residues. Germline values: CDR1 SGHTA, CDR2 FQGNSA. V gave up 4 bases and J gave up 7 bases; unmatched junction bases: 12. The CDR3: CASSSELAGGRGTQYF. The CDR3 region has the DNA TGTGCCAGCAGCTCGGAATTAGCGGGGGGTAGGGGGACCCAGTACTTC.

The sample holds many counts of this clonotype. V is TRBV4-1 and J is TRBJ2-2; a weak D match, TRBD2 (5 bases). This CDR3 spans 18 amino acids. Germline V gene sequence: CDR1 MGHRA, CDR2 YSYEKL. V was pared by 1 base and J by 1 base, with 16 bases between. In DNA form, the CDR3 reads TGCGCCAGCAGCCAAGTGCCACTCCTCCGGGGGAACACCGGGGAGCTGTTTTTT. The encoded protein is CASSQVPLLRGNTGELFF.

This clonotype was counted ten times or more. The CDR3 region is CASSQVYAYEQYF. The CDR3 DNA reads TGTGCCAGCAGCCAAGTCTACGCCTACGAGCAGTACTTC. V gene TRBV3-1 combines with J gene TRBJ2-7; D remains unclear. Germline CDR1 is LGHDT and CDR2 is YNNKEL (reference sequence). The length of the CDR3 is 13 residues. V was cut by 1 base and J by 2 bases, with 6 bases left in between.

This clonotype occurred many times. The chain is built from TRBV19 and TRBJ1-1, with D perhaps TRBD1 (5 bases). Germline lookup yields CDR1 LNHDA and CDR2 SQIVND (reference sequence). V shed 3 bases and J shed 0 bases, with 11 bases lying between them. The CDR3 extends over 15 amino acids. The CDR3 protein is CASSMPWGLNTEAFF. DNA of the CDR3: TGTGCCAGTAGTATGCCGTGGGGCCTGAACACTGAAGCTTTCTTT.

This clonotype appeared many times. The J gene is TRBJ2-3, the V gene TRBV20-1, with 8 nucleotides matching TRBD2. The CDR3 is made up of 16 amino acids. From germline, CDR1 is DFQATT and CDR2 SNEGSKA (reference sequence). J lost 0 bases, V lost 3 bases, and 8 bases had no gene match. The CDR3 protein is CSARFSAGGSTDTQYF. The DNA for the CDR3 is TGCAGTGCTAGGTTCTCGGCGGGGGGCAGCACAGATACGCAGTATTTT.

This clonotype has a handful of counts. The rearrangement joins TRBV6-5 to TRBJ2-7; D is possibly TRBD2 (6 bases). V lost 6 bases, J lost 0 bases, and 18 bases lay in between. Germline CDR1 MNHEY, CDR2 SVGAGI. The CDR3 is 16 amino acids. The CDR3 loop reads CASSRDLAGSSYEQYF. CDR3 DNA: TGTGCCAGCAGCCGTGATCTGGCGGGGAGCTCCTACGAGCAGTACTTC.

In its sample, this clonotype was seen a few times. The rearrangement uses TRBV7-2 and TRBJ1-2, with D hard to call. Trimming left V 1 base short and J 3 bases short, with 12 bases between. The CDR3 covers 15 residues. Germline V gives CDR1 SGHTA, CDR2 FQGNSA. The CDR3: CASSLGMRGDYGYTF. The CDR3 DNA reads as TGTGCCAGCAGCTTAGGGATGCGGGGTGACTATGGCTACACCTTC.

This clonotype was recorded at least ten times. The chain employs TRBV20-1 and TRBJ2-6; 7 bases are a match to TRBD2. The germline V gene encodes CDR1 DFQATT and CDR2 SNEGSKA (reference sequence). CDR3 length: 17 residues. V dropped 1 base and J dropped 0; count of bases not matched to a gene: 6. CDR3 coding DNA: TGCAGTGCTAGAGGGACGGGGGGTCACTCTGGGGCCAACGTCCTGACTTTC. Protein: CSARGTGGHSGANVLTF.

Many counts were recorded for this clonotype. The chain joins TRBV29-1 to TRBJ1-1; 7 bases agree with TRBD1. Germline-derived CDR1 and CDR2 are SQVTM and ANQGSEA. V shed 5 bases, J shed 5 bases, and the junction held 2 bases outside the gene matches. This CDR3 contains 11 residues. The CDR3 DNA follows: TGCAGCGTTCACAGGGGAACTGAAGCTTTCTTT. Translated: CSVHRGTEAFF.

This clonotype was observed at least ten times. The genes are TRBV12-3 or TRBV12-4 and TRBJ2-3; 13 bases map to TRBD2. The CDR3 covers 16 residues. The V gene end was trimmed by 5 bases and the J gene end by 2 bases; junction bases not matched to a gene: 4. CDR3 DNA sequence: TGTGCCAGCAGTCCTGGACTAGCGGGGGTCACAGATACGCAGTATTTT. Its translation is CASSPGLAGVTDTQYF.

This clonotype was observed a few times. The CDR3 coding sequence is TGCAGTGCTAGACCCCGCTTAATAGGGGACAGAATCCTTGGAGATACGCAGTATTTT. Translation: CSARPRLIGDRILGDTQYF. The chain uses TRBV20-1 and TRBJ2-3, with 7 bases aligning to TRBD1. Germline V gene data show CDR1 as DFQATT and CDR2 as SNEGSKA (reference sequence). The CDR3 has 19 residues. With V trimmed by 2 bases and J by 5 bases, 22 bases remained unmatched.

V gene TRBV20-1 combines with J gene TRBJ2-1, with 9 bases that match TRBD2. V trimming: 5 bases; J trimming: 9 bases; junction bases outside the gene matches: 11. This CDR3 is 14 amino acids long. The germline gives CDR1 DFQATT, CDR2 SNEGSKA (reference sequence). CDR3 nucleotide sequence: TGCAGTGCTTCCCCCGGCGGGGGGGTTGGTGAGCAGTTCTTC. Protein product: CSASPGGGVGEQFF.

The sample holds a few counts of this clonotype. The chain couples TRBV4-1 to TRBJ2-1, with a possible D match to TRBD2 (5 bases). This CDR3 is 14 amino acids long. CDR1 is MGHRA, CDR2 YSYEKL, per germline. V was cut by 0 bases and J by 4 bases, with 7 bases left in between. The CDR3 spells CASSQESGYNEQFF. The CDR3 nucleotides read TGCGCCAGCAGCCAAGAGAGCGGATACAATGAGCAGTTCTTC.

This clonotype was seen ten or more times. Relative to the germline gene, one junction end is altered; a read error may explain this. The CDR3 here is CATSDPGRQDHLSF. As DNA, the CDR3 is TGTGCCACCAGTGACCCAGGGCGACAGGACCACTTATCTTTT. V is TRBV24-1 and J is TRBJ1-5; possible D gene TRBD1, 6 bases. Germline CDR1 and CDR2: KGHDR and SFDVKD. CDR3 length: 14 residues.

The sample holds a few counts of this clonotype. The rearrangement links TRBV6-5 to TRBJ2-1; TRBD2 aligns across 10 bases. The V gene end was trimmed by 6 bases and the J gene end by 4 bases; junction bases not matched to a gene: 6. CDR1 is MNHEY, CDR2 SVGAGI, per germline. The CDR3 extends over 15 amino acids. The CDR3 DNA sequence: TGTGCCAGCAGCTTAGCGGGGGGCGAATACAATGAGCAGTTCTTC. It encodes CASSLAGGEYNEQFF.